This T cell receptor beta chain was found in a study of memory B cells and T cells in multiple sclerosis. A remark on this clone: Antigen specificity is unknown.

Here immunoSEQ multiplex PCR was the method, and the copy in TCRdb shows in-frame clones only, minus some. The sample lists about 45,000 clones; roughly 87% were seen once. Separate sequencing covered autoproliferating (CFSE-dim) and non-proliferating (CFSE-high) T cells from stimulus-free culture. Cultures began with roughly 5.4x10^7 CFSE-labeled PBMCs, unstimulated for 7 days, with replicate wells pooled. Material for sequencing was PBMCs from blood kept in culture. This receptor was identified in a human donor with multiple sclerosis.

The DNA for the CDR3 is TGTGCCAGCAGTACATGGACAGGCGGGAACACTGAAGCTTTCTTT. Protein sequence: CASSTWTGGNTEAFF. This chain connects TRBV28 to TRBJ1-1, with 7 nucleotides matching TRBD1. This CDR3 spans 15 amino acids. V lost 5 bases and J lost 1; bases outside the gene matches: 7. Germline CDR1 reads MDHEN; CDR2 reads SYDVKM.